This T cell receptor (beta chain) emerged from a study of tumor and adjacent non-tumor tissue in lung cancer. RNA was extracted from bulk tissue without any cell sorting. This CDR3 comprises 12 residues. The germline V and J ends were trimmed by 4 bases and 2 bases, with 5 bases remaining between them. CDR1 and CDR2 (germline): SGHTA, FQGNSA. The library came from three nested PCR rounds adapted from ARM-PCR protocols. TCRdb redid the calling of the multiplex PCR reads with MiXCR, one entry per CDR3 protein. Of approximately 120,000 distinct CDR3 sequences in the sample, roughly 74% were seen once. This sequence originates from a woman in her sixties or seventies with non-small cell lung cancer. The rearrangement uses TRBV7-2 and TRBJ2-5; D is undetermined. Specimen: lung tumor tissue. The CDR3: CASSSLQETQYF. CDR3 bases: TGTGCCAGCAGCTCCCTACAAGAGACCCAGTACTTC.